Each of the 26 T cell receptor beta chains below was sequenced from the same sample in a study of blood T cell repertoires in COVID-19. Libraries were prepared by immunoSEQ multiplex PCR; TCRdb keeps only in-frame clonotypes and omits some of them. The sample consists of 100,000 to 150,000 clones, 79% of them appearing once. Sequences were obtained from peripheral blood. These receptors were obtained from a man between 35 and 55 years old with active or convalescent COVID-19.

V usage is TRBV2 and J usage is TRBJ2-5; TRBD2 might be the D (6 bases). Between the trimmed V and J ends, which lost 7 bases and 3 bases, there was a span of 18 bases. The germline V gene has CDR1 SNHLY and CDR2 FYNNEI. The CDR3 covers 15 residues. CDR3 sequence (DNA): TGTGCCAGCACCGGTCGGGGGAACCTAGAAGAGACCCAGTACTTC. It is translated as CASTGRGNLEETQYF.

The CDR3 sequence is CATGLAGGVYNEQFF. In nucleotides, the CDR3 is TGTGCCACGGGACTAGCGGGGGGGGTCTACAATGAGCAGTTCTTC. The rearrangement uses TRBV10-3 and TRBJ2-1; the match to TRBD2 covers 16 bases. The CDR3 runs to 15 residues. The germline V gene has CDR1 ENHRY and CDR2 SYGVKD. With 10 bases clipped from V and 3 bases from J, the junction kept 3 bases outside the gene matches.

V usage is TRBV7-3 and J usage is TRBJ2-3; the match to TRBD2 covers 10 bases. V lost 4 bases, J lost 2 bases, and 3 bases stayed unmatched. This CDR3 region has 15 residues. The germline V gene encodes CDR1 SGHTA and CDR2 FQGTGA. CDR3 sequence: CASSSSGGDTDTQYF. CDR3 bases: TGTGCCAGCAGCTCAAGCGGGGGGGACACAGATACGCAGTATTTT.

The chain combines TRBV7-9 with TRBJ2-5; the match to TRBD2 covers 8 bases. This CDR3 has 15 amino acids. Trimming cost V 4 bases and J 4 bases; bases outside gene matches: 8. The germline V gene encodes CDR1 SEHNR and CDR2 FQNEAQ (reference sequence). The CDR3 protein is CASSSSGTRGETQYF. The CDR3, as DNA: TGTGCCAGCAGCTCCTCCGGGACTAGGGGAGAGACCCAGTACTTC.

V and J are TRBV3-1 (or the pseudogene TRBV3-2) and TRBJ1-2, with D hard to call. The CDR3 loop spans 14 amino acids. Germline V CDR1 and CDR2: LGHDT, YNNKEL (reference sequence). V was clipped by 2 bases and J by 7 bases, with 14 bases between them. The CDR3 DNA follows: TGTGCCAGCAGCCAACCGGGGATCACAGTTGGCTACACCTTC. Its translation: CASSQPGITVGYTF.

V usage is TRBV7-8 and J usage is TRBJ1-2, with 8 positions matching TRBD1. The CDR3 is made up of 14 amino acids. Unmatched junction bases numbered 9, after V lost 4 bases and J lost 8 bases. The germline gives CDR1 SGHVS, CDR2 FQNEAQ. This chain's CDR3 is CASSSWTGTGGYTF. CDR3 sequence (DNA): TGTGCCAGCAGCTCCTGGACAGGGACTGGCGGCTACACCTTC.

The genes are TRBV5-1 and TRBJ1-2; D is ambiguous. The CDR3 loop spans 15 amino acids. Germline CDR1 SGHRS, CDR2 YFSETQ. V gave up 3 bases and J gave up 2 bases, with 14 bases separating them. CDR3 sequence (DNA): TGCGCCAGCAGCTCAACCCAGGCGAAGAACTATGGCTACACCTTC. It translates to CASSSTQAKNYGYTF.

The chain carries TRBV29-1 and TRBJ2-1; TRBD1 agrees at 8 bases. This CDR3 has 17 residues. V lost 0 bases, J lost 6 bases, and 13 bases stayed unmatched. CDR1 SQVTM and CDR2 ANQGSEA come from the germline V gene. The CDR3 reads CSVEDRTGQGPRNEQFF. The CDR3 bases are TGCAGCGTTGAAGATCGCACCGGACAGGGCCCTCGCAATGAGCAGTTCTTC.

V usage is TRBV7-9 and J usage is TRBJ1-6; D is ambiguous. The V and J ends lost 5 bases and 2 bases respectively, with 16 bases between them. The CDR3 contains 17 residues. From germline, CDR1 is SEHNR and CDR2 FQNEAQ (reference sequence). For the CDR3, the DNA is TGTGCCAGCAGCGACACCCGAGACATTACCTATAATTCACCCCTCCACTTT. It encodes CASSDTRDITYNSPLHF.

The chain links TRBV11-2 to TRBJ2-2; D uncertain. Germline lookup yields CDR1 SGHAT and CDR2 FQNNGV. This CDR3 is built from 11 residues. Trimming removed 7 bases at V and 6 bases at J, with 6 bases between. The CDR3 is CASTRAGELFF. CDR3 nucleotides: TGTGCCAGCACCCGAGCCGGGGAGCTGTTTTTT.

This clone was picked up a small number of times. The junction departs from the called germline gene at one end, perhaps through a read error. This chain uses TRBV27 with TRBJ1-1; 9 positions agree with TRBD1. There are 13 residues in the CDR3. Germline CDR1 reads MNHEY; CDR2 reads SMNVEV (reference sequence). As DNA, the CDR3 is TGTGCCAGCAGTCACCCACAGGGGGCTGAGGCTTTCTTT. Translating gives CASSHPQGAEAFF.

The rearrangement uses TRBV28 and TRBJ2-3; 11 nucleotides match TRBD2. CDR3 length equals 16 residues. V lost 6 bases and J lost 1; bases outside the gene matches: 6. CDR1 and CDR2 from the germline V gene are MDHEN and SYDVKM. The CDR3 coding sequence is TGTGCCAGCAGCCTCCTAGCGGGGGGACGCACAGATACGCAGTATTTT. Encoded protein: CASSLLAGGRTDTQYF.

The V call is TRBV4-1, the J call TRBJ1-6; TRBD1 matches at 8 bases. Germline CDR1 MGHRA, CDR2 YSYEKL. The CDR3 length is 15 residues. V was clipped by 4 bases and J by 7 bases; unmatched bases: 6. The CDR3 here is CASSPGQGQNSPLHF. The CDR3 coding sequence is TGCGCCAGCAGCCCAGGACAGGGTCAAAATTCACCCCTCCACTTT.

The chain combines TRBV7-9 with TRBJ2-3, with D perhaps matching TRBD2 (5 bases). Per germline, CDR1 SEHNR and CDR2 FQNEAQ (reference sequence). The CDR3 is made up of 17 amino acids. With 3 bases removed from V and 1 base from J, the gap between germline ends came to 17 bases. The CDR3 DNA sequence: TGTGCCAGCAGCTTGAAAGGACTCGTCGAAGGCACAGATACGCAGTATTTT. Its translation: CASSLKGLVEGTDTQYF.

The chain couples TRBV7-2 to TRBJ1-1; D is undetermined. Germline CDR1 is SGHTA and CDR2 is FQGNSA. CDR3 length equals 15 residues. V was trimmed by 1 base and J by 4 bases, leaving 13 bases between them. CDR3 sequence reads: CASSLGSLHRTEAFF. The CDR3 coding sequence is TGTGCCAGCAGCTTAGGGAGTCTTCATCGCACTGAAGCTTTCTTT.

A single count supports this clone. The same CDR3 can be traced to other DNA sequences in this sample. The rearrangement uses TRBV27 and TRBJ1-1, with D tentatively TRBD1 (6 bases). Trimming took off 4 bases at V and 1 base at J, with 7 bases between the two ends. Germline loops: CDR1 MNHEY, CDR2 SMNVEV (reference sequence). CDR3 length equals 13 residues. The DNA for the CDR3 is TGTGCCAGCAGTTACAGGGAGAACACTGAAGCTTTCTTT. Residues: CASSYRENTEAFF.

This clone was seen repeatedly, ten times or more. The rearrangement uses TRBV3-1 (or the pseudogene TRBV3-2) and TRBJ2-1; D is possibly TRBD2 (6 bases). CDR1 LGHDT and CDR2 YNNKEL come from the germline V gene (reference sequence). Trimming removed 4 bases from V and 10 bases from J, with 11 bases in between. The CDR3 consists of 12 residues. The CDR3: CASSPGGWEQFF. The CDR3 DNA is TGTGCCAGCAGCCCTGGGGGGTGGGAGCAGTTCTTC.

V and J are TRBV6-5 and TRBJ2-2; 8 bases map to TRBD1. V was pared by 4 bases and J by 5 bases, with 3 bases of the junction left unmatched. Germline lookup yields CDR1 MNHEY and CDR2 SVGAGI. The CDR3 loop spans 14 amino acids. The CDR3 spells CASSLQGGTGELFF. For the CDR3, the DNA is TGTGCCAGCAGTTTACAGGGGGGAACCGGGGAGCTGTTTTTT.

The V gene is TRBV7-9, the J gene TRBJ1-4; D unclear. The CDR3 sequence is 17 residues long. Trimming pared 5 bases from V and 7 bases from J, leaving 23 bases between. CDR1 is SEHNR, CDR2 FQNEAQ, per germline (reference sequence). The DNA for the CDR3 is TGTGCCAGCAGCCCTAATCTATACAGTCAAGGAGGTGAAAAACTGTTTTTT. It specifies CASSPNLYSQGGEKLFF.

The chain has TRBV5-1 and TRBJ2-2, with a tentative D call TRBD2 (5 bases). This CDR3 region has 15 residues. Germline lookup yields CDR1 SGHRS and CDR2 YFSETQ. Trimming shortened V by 4 bases and J by 0 bases, and 10 bases separated the two germline ends. The CDR3 reads CASSEDSTNTGELFF. The CDR3 bases are TGCGCCAGCAGCGAGGACTCAACGAACACCGGGGAGCTGTTTTTT.

The chain carries TRBV28 and TRBJ2-5; TRBD2 matches at 15 bases. Germline CDR1 reads MDHEN; CDR2 reads SYDVKM. Unmatched junction bases numbered 5, after V lost 6 bases and J lost 6 bases. This CDR3 comprises 15 residues. CDR3 bases: TGTGCCAGCAGGCTGGGACTAGCGGGGGGAAAGACCCAGTACTTC. It is translated as CASRLGLAGGKTQYF.

The rearrangement joins TRBV3-1 (or the pseudogene TRBV3-2) to TRBJ1-3; D unresolved. Trimming left V 4 bases short and J 7 bases short, with 8 bases between. CDR1 is LGHDT and CDR2 is YNNKEL in the germline V gene (reference sequence). The CDR3 runs to 12 residues. CDR3 DNA sequence: TGTGCCAGCAGCCCTGACGGGAACACCATATATTTT. Translated, it gives CASSPDGNTIYF.

The V call is TRBV5-1, the J call TRBJ2-7; D unresolved. From germline, CDR1 is SGHRS and CDR2 YFSETQ. Trimming left V 0 bases short and J 2 bases short, with 12 bases between. This CDR3 region has 15 residues. In DNA, the CDR3 is TGCGCCAGCAGCTTGGCCAACAGCATAACCTACGAGCAGTACTTC. Its translation: CASSLANSITYEQYF.

The chain carries TRBV19 and TRBJ2-7, with 10 bases matching TRBD1. Germline V gene data show CDR1 as LNHDA and CDR2 as SQIVND (reference sequence). Unmatched junction bases numbered 4, after V lost 10 bases and J lost 4 bases. This CDR3 comprises 12 residues. CDR3 residues: CATAGQGYEQYF. The DNA of the CDR3 is TGTGCCACCGCGGGACAGGGGTACGAGCAGTACTTC.

The gene calls are TRBV5-6 and TRBJ2-3; 7 positions match TRBD2. Germline V gene sequence: CDR1 SGHDT, CDR2 YYEEEE. Germline trimming cut 5 bases from V and 2 bases from J; bases unmatched to any gene: 8. This CDR3 comprises 15 residues. The CDR3 sequence is CASRPGLWDTDTQYF. In DNA form, the CDR3 reads TGTGCCAGCAGGCCGGGACTATGGGACACAGATACGCAGTATTTT.

The J gene is TRBJ2-2, the V gene TRBV2, with no clear D. The ends were cut back, 6 bases at V and 2 bases at J, with 7 bases in the middle. The CDR3 has 13 amino acids. CDR1 SNHLY and CDR2 FYNNEI come from the germline V gene. The chain's CDR3 is CASRLINTGELFF. DNA for the CDR3: TGTGCCAGCAGACTCATCAACACCGGGGAGCTGTTTTTT. Filled out from reference TRBV2 and TRBJ2-2, the complete variable domain reads EPEVTQTPSHQVTQMGQEVILRCVPISNHLYFYWYRQILGQKVEFLVSFYNNEISEKSEIFDDQFSVERPDGSNFTLKIRSTKLEDSAMYFCASRLINTGELFFGEGSRLTVL.